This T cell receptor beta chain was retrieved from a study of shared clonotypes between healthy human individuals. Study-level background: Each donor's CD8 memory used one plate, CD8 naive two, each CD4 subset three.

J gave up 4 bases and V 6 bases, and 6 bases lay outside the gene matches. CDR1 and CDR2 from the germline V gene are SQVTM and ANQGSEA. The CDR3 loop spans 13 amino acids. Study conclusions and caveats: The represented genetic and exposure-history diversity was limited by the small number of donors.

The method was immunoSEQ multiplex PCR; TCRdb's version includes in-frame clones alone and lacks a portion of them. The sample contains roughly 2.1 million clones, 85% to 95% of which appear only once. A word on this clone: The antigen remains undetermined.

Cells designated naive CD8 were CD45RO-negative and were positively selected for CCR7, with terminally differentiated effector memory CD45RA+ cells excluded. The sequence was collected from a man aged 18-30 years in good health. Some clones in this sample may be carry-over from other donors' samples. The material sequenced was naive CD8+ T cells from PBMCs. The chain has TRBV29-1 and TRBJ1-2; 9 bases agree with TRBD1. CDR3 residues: CSVVQGAAYGYTF. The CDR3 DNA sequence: TGCAGCGTCGTACAGGGGGCGGCCTATGGCTACACCTTC.